These 10 T cell receptor beta chains were sequenced from one sample in a study of response to subunit inactivated influenza vaccine. TCRdb independently ran MiXCR on the RT-PCR reads; one entry per CDR3 protein. Counted here are around 570,000 distinct CDR3 sequences, roughly 12% occurring once; the ten biggest clones make up around 10%. This same sample was also part of a study on T cells expressing NK-cell markers. That source notes: Libraries used 5'RACE template switching adding universal primer site and UMIs.

Sequenced here: PBMCs from blood, sampled on the day of vaccination. Every receptor here comes from a man between 45 and 60 years old who received an inactivated influenza vaccine.

The chain uses TRBV2 and TRBJ2-1, with 12 bases aligning to TRBD1. The CDR3 sequence is 14 residues long. Looked up from germline, CDR1 is SNHLY and CDR2 is FYNNEI. Unmatched junction bases numbered 5, after V lost 6 bases and J lost 8 bases. CDR3 loop: CASSRDRGLDEQFF. The DNA of the CDR3 is TGTGCCAGCAGCCGGGACAGGGGGCTCGATGAGCAGTTCTTC.

The genes are TRBV6-2 or TRBV6-3 and TRBJ2-3, with unresolved D. Germline V gene data show CDR1 as MNHEY and CDR2 as SVGEGT. CDR3 length: 12 residues. Trimming shortened V by 8 bases and J by 6 bases, and 12 bases separated the two germline ends. CDR3 DNA sequence: TGTGCCAGCCAACCGGGTGGGGATACGCAGTATTTT. Residues: CASQPGGDTQYF.

This chain uses TRBV11-2 with TRBJ2-1, with 8 positions matching TRBD2. Germline loops: CDR1 SGHAT, CDR2 FQNNGV. The CDR3 has 16 amino acids. The J segment lost 9 bases and the V segment lost 0 bases, leaving 10 bases of the junction unmatched. CDR3 sequence (DNA): TGTGCCAGCAGCTTAGATGGTCTAGGGACTAGTAGTGAGCAGTTCTTC. It yields the protein CASSLDGLGTSSEQFF.

This clonotype showed up just a few times. The chain joins TRBV15 to TRBJ2-2; TRBD2 aligns across 13 bases. The J segment lost 0 bases and the V segment lost 0 bases, leaving 4 bases of the junction unmatched. This CDR3 spans 19 amino acids. Per the germline V gene, CDR1 is LNHNV and CDR2 is YYDKDF (reference sequence). The CDR3 here is CATSRDRGLAGANTGELFF. For the CDR3, the DNA is TGTGCCACCAGCAGAGATCGAGGACTAGCGGGAGCGAACACCGGGGAGCTGTTTTTT.

This clonotype was recorded once. The chain employs TRBV19 and TRBJ1-2; D unclear. The CDR3 extends over 12 amino acids. From germline, CDR1 is LNHDA and CDR2 SQIVND (reference sequence). The V and J ends lost 3 bases and 12 bases respectively, with 14 bases between them. This CDR3 reads CASSIAGKPDTF. The CDR3 nucleotides are TGTGCCAGTAGTATTGCCGGCAAGCCAGACACCTTC.

This clonotype showed up many times. The CDR3 DNA follows: TGTGCCAGCAGTGAATATAAGTCACAAGAGACCCAGTACTTC. It is translated as CASSEYKSQETQYF. The rearrangement links TRBV25-1 to TRBJ2-5; D not certain. Trimming took off 0 bases at V and 2 bases at J, with 7 bases between the two ends. The CDR3 has 14 amino acids. The V gene's germline CDR1 is MGHDK and CDR2 SYGVNS.

Turning to this clonotype: A read error may account for a junction end that differs from germline. The chain combines TRBV7-2 with TRBJ2-5, with unresolved D. The germline CDR1 and CDR2 sequences are SGHTA and FQGNSA. This CDR3 comprises 16 residues. CDR3 amino acids: CASSRVREVVQETQCF. CDR3 DNA sequence: TGTGCCAGCAGCAGAGTACGAGAGGTGGTACAAGAGACCCAGTGCTTC.

This sequence joins TRBV15 and TRBJ2-7; D is uncertain. V lost 7 bases and J lost 0, with 10 bases in between. The CDR3 loop spans 13 amino acids. Germline CDR1 reads LNHNV; CDR2 reads YYDKDF (reference sequence). CDR3 loop: CATNRYYSYEQYF. The CDR3 DNA is TGTGCCACCAACCGGTACTACTCCTACGAGCAGTACTTC.

J is TRBJ2-3 and V is TRBV7-9; TRBD1 aligns across 9 bases. Germline CDR1 and CDR2: SEHNR and FQNEAQ (reference sequence). This CDR3 has 17 residues. V trimming: 5 bases; J trimming: 5 bases; junction bases outside the gene matches: 14. This CDR3 is CASSSHPQGQGGDTQYF. CDR3 DNA sequence: TGTGCCAGCAGCAGCCACCCACAGGGACAGGGTGGAGATACGCAGTATTTT.

This clonotype was found a few times. This rearrangement joins TRBV12-3 or TRBV12-4 to TRBJ2-2; 9 bases are shared with TRBD1. The J segment lost 6 bases and the V segment lost 6 bases, leaving 8 bases of the junction unmatched. The CDR3 totals 15 residues. The CDR3 DNA follows: TGTGCCAGCAGCCCCGGGACAGGGTGGTCCGGGGAGCTGTTTTTT. Encoded protein: CASSPGTGWSGELFF.